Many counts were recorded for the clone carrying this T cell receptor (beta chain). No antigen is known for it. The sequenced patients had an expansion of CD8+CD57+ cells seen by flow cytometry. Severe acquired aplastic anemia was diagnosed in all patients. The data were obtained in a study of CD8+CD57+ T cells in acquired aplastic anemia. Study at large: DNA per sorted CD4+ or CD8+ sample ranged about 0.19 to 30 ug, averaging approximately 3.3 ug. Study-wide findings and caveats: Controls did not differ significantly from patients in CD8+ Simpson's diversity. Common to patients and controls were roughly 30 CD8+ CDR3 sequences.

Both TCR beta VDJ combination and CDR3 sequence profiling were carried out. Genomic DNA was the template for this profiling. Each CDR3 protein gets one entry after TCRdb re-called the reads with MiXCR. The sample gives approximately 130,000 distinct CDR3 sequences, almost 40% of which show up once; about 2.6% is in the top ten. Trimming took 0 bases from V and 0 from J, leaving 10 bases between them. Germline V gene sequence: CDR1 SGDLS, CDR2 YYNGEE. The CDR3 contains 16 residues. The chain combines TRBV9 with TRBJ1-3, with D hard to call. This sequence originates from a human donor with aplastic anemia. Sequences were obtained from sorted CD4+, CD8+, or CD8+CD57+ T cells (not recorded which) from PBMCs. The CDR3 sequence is CASSVGPTGSGNTIYF. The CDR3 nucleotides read TGTGCCAGCAGCGTAGGCCCAACCGGCTCTGGAAACACCATATATTTT.